The 2 T cell receptor beta chains presented below share a single source sample, sequenced in a study of blood T cell repertoires in COVID-19. TCRdb's table, derived via immunoSEQ multiplex PCR, lists solely in-frame clones and lacks some. Seen here are about 460,000 clones, 80% to 90% observed once, and the top ten hold approximately 8%. The sample taken for sequencing was PBMCs or T cells enriched from blood (not recorded which). Every receptor here comes from a woman aged 55-69 years who had recovered from COVID-19.

The chain is built from TRBV18 and TRBJ2-2; 10 bases line up with TRBD1. The CDR3 contains 16 residues. Germline V CDR1 and CDR2: KGHSH, LQKENI. V lost 2 bases to trimming and J lost 5 bases; unmatched junction nucleotides: 5. The CDR3 sequence: CASSPTGQGRTGELFF. DNA for the CDR3: TGTGCCAGCTCACCAACGGGACAGGGGAGAACCGGGGAGCTGTTTTTT.

This clone has just one count. The gene calls are TRBV7-6 and TRBJ2-1, with a tentative D call TRBD1 (6 bases). The germline gives CDR1 SGHVS, CDR2 FNYEAQ. V gave up 5 bases and J gave up 5 bases, with 19 bases separating them. The CDR3 consists of 16 residues. Written as DNA, the CDR3 is TGTGCCAGCAGCCCGGCATCGACAGGACCCAACAATGAGCAGTTCTTC. Its translation: CASSPASTGPNNEQFF.